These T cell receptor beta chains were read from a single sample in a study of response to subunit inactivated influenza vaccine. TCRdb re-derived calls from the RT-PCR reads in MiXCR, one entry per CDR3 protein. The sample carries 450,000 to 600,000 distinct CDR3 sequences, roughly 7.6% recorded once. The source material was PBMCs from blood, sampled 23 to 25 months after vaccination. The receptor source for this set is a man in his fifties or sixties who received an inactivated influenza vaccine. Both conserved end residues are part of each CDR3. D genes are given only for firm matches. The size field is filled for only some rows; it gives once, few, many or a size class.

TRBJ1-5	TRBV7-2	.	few	CASRKAGSNQPQHF	TGTGCCAGCAGAAAAGCCGGAAGCAATCAGCCCCAGCATTTT
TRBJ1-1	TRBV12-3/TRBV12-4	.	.	CASSFSREAFF	TGTGCCAGCAGTTTTTCGCGTGAAGCTTTCTTT
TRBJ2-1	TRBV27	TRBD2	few	CASSLGLAGAAEQFF	TGTGCCAGCAGTTTAGGACTAGCGGGAGCGGCGGAGCAGTTCTTC
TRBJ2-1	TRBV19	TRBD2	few	CASSPGLASNNEQFF	TGTGCCAGTAGTCCGGGACTAGCCAGTAACAATGAGCAGTTCTTC
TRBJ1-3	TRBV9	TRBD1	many	CASSHTGGENTIYF	TGTGCCAGCAGCCACACAGGGGGCGAAAACACCATATATTTT
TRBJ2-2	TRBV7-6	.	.	CASSLGEGQRHTGELFF	TGTGCCAGCAGCTTAGGGGAGGGACAGCGGCACACCGGGGAGCTGTTTTTT
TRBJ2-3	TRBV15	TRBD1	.	CATSRVLGQGVFDTQYF	TGTGCCACCAGCAGAGTCCTGGGACAGGGGGTTTTCGATACGCAGTATTTT
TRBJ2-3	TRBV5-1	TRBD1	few	CASSQGVADTQYF	TGCGCCAGCAGCCAGGGGGTAGCAGATACGCAGTATTTT
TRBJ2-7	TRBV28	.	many	CASSLADEQYF	TGTGCCAGCAGTTTAGCCGACGAGCAGTACTTC
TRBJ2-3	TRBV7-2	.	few	CASSLVAGGRDTQYF	TGTGCCAGCAGCTTAGTGGCGGGCGGTCGGGATACGCAGTATTTT
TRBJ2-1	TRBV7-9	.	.	CASSPHGEGQFF	TGTGCCAGCAGCCCCCACGGGGAAGGGCAGTTCTTC
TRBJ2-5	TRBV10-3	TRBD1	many	CAISESTARGSRETQYF	TGTGCCATCAGTGAGTCTACCGCCAGGGGGTCCCGAGAGACCCAGTACTTC
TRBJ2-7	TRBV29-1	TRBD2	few	CSASLAGVNEQYF	TGCAGCGCGTCACTAGCGGGGGTAAACGAGCAGTACTTC
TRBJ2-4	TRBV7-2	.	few	CASSFSVGVAKNIQYF	TGTGCCAGCAGCTTTTCCGTCGGCGTAGCCAAAAACATTCAGTACTTC
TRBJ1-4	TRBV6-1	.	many	CASSDPTTNEKLFF	TGTGCCAGCAGTGATCCGACAACTAATGAAAAACTGTTTTTT
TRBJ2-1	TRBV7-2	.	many	CASSLALHGNEQFF	TGTGCCAGCAGCTTAGCCCTCCATGGGAATGAGCAGTTCTTC
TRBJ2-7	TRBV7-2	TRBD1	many	CASSEQGHLSYEQYF	TGTGCCAGCAGCGAACAGGGGCACTTATCCTACGAGCAGTACTTC
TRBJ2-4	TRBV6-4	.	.	CASYRPPAKNIQYF	TGTGCCAGCTATAGACCCCCGGCCAAAAACATTCAGTACTTC
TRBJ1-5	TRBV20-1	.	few	CSATGQKNQPQHF	TGCAGTGCAACGGGCCAGAAGAATCAGCCCCAGCATTTT
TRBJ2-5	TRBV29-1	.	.	CSVAYRDPETQYF	TGCAGCGTTGCCTACAGGGACCCAGAGACCCAGTACTTC
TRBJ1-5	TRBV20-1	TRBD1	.	CSASQGAGEQPQHF	TGCAGTGCTAGTCAGGGGGCGGGGGAACAGCCCCAGCATTTT
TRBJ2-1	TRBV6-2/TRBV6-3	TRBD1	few	CASLKFRQGNEQFF	TGTGCCAGCCTTAAGTTTCGACAGGGCAATGAGCAGTTCTTC
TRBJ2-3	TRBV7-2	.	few	CASSSSGYTDTQYF	TGTGCCAGCAGCTCGAGCGGCTACACAGATACGCAGTATTTT
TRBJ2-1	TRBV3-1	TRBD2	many	CASSHPSGTYNEQFF	TGTGCCAGCAGCCATCCTAGCGGGACCTACAATGAGCAGTTCTTC
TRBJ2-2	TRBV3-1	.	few	CASSHGQFANTGELFF	TGTGCCAGCAGCCACGGACAGTTTGCGAACACCGGGGAGCTGTTTTTT
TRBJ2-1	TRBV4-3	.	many	CASSQEAVKRDNEQFF	TGCGCCAGCAGCCAAGAAGCAGTAAAGAGAGACAATGAGCAGTTCTTC
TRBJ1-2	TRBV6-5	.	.	CASSYEGLGYTF	TGTGCCAGCAGTTACGAGGGACTTGGCTACACCTTC